This is a list of T cell receptor beta chains from one sample in a study of CD8 T cells in ankylosing spondylitis. MiXCR, run by TCRdb on the 5' RACE reads, gives a single entry per CDR3 protein. Of fewer than 130,000 distinct CDR3 sequences listed, less than 25% are singletons. Sequencing was performed on synovial fluid, either unsorted or a sorted T cell fraction (not recorded which). The receptors derive from a male donor with ankylosing spondylitis. Both conserved end residues are part of each CDR3. The D gene is left open where the match is weak. Clone size, where shown, is once, few, many, or a class for clones that have expanded.

. TRBD2 19 TRBJ2-3 TRBV11-2 TGTGCCAGCAGCTTATCCGGACTAGCGGGAGGGCTGGGCACAGATACGCAGTATTTT CASSLSGLAGGLGTDTQYF
. . 13 TRBJ2-7 TRBV12-3/TRBV12-4 TGTGCCACCCAGCCCCTGACTGGGGGCGAGCAGTACTTC CATQPLTGGEQYF
. . 13 TRBJ1-5 TRBV7-2 TGTGCCAGCAGCTCGGAGATGGGTCAGCCCCAGCATTTT CASSSEMGQPQHF
many . 12 TRBJ1-2 TRBV15 TGTGCCACCAGCAGAGATCGAAGCTTCTACACCTTC CATSRDRSFYTF
. TRBD2 15 TRBJ2-1 TRBV12-3/TRBV12-4 TGTGCCAGCAGGGAGAGCGGGAGGTTCTACAATGAGCAGTTCTTC CASRESGRFYNEQFF
many . 15 TRBJ1-1 TRBV18 TGTGCCAGCTCACCGGGGGGAGGGTCCAACACTGAAGCTTTCTTT CASSPGGGSNTEAFF
many TRBD1 17 TRBJ2-7 TRBV4-2 TGTGCCAGCAGCCAAGATTTTCGGACAGGGGATATGTACGAGCAGTACTTC CASSQDFRTGDMYEQYF
many . 13 TRBJ2-5 TRBV7-8 TGTGCCAGCAGCTACGCGATGCAAGAGACCCAGTACTTC CASSYAMQETQYF
. . 13 TRBJ2-1 TRBV24-1 TGTGCCACTCTCAACGACATGACCAATGAGCAGTTCTTC CATLNDMTNEQFF
. . 12 TRBJ1-5 TRBV6-6 TGTGCCAGCAGCCGAATCAATCAGCCCCAGCATTTT CASSRINQPQHF
. TRBD2 16 TRBJ2-7 TRBV7-9 TGTGCCAGCAGCTTAGGACTAGCGGGAGACCCCTACGAGCAGTACTTC CASSLGLAGDPYEQYF
. TRBD1 15 TRBJ1-6 TRBV10-3 TGTGCCATCAGCGCAGACAGGGCCGCTAATTCACCCCTCCACTTT CAISADRAANSPLHF
. . 14 TRBJ1-1 TRBV12-3/TRBV12-4 TGTGCCAGCAGTTTCGGGACGGGGAACACTGAAGCTTTCTTT CASSFGTGNTEAFF
. . 13 TRBJ2-7 TRBV15 TGTGCCACCAGTCGCGACCGGTCCCGCGAGCAGTACTTC CATSRDRSREQYF
. . 18 TRBJ2-3 TRBV6-5 TGTGCCAGCAGTTATAACAGAATGAGGCGGGTTGGGACAGATACGCAGTATTTT CASSYNRMRRVGTDTQYF